These T cell receptor beta chains were read from a single sample in a study of identical twins. TCRdb re-called the 5' RACE reads through MiXCR, storing one row per CDR3 protein. There are roughly 630,000 distinct CDR3 sequences in the sample; about 7.1% occur only once, and around 1.6% lies in the top ten. Separately, the same data were catalogued under a study of yellow fever vaccine responses in identical twins.

Sequenced sample: PBMCs. The source of these receptors is a woman in her late teens or twenties in good health. Each CDR3 is given without its conserved first and last residue. Fields, in order: V gene, CDR3 length, D gene, CDR3 protein. The D gene is left open where the match is weak.

TRBV7-2 | 13 | NA | ASSLVAVNTGELF
TRBV11-3 | 12 | NA | ASSFEGFSYEQY
TRBV2 | 14 | NA | ASSEIGSDFNYGYT
TRBV5-1 | 13 | NA | ASSSIGQSNSPLH
TRBV20-1 | 12 | TRBD1 | SAAGGGGGTEAF
TRBV20-1 | 13 | NA | SVKGPETPYNEQF
TRBV7-2 | 13 | NA | ASSPSGISSYEQY
TRBV20-1 | 12 | NA | SARDLVGQETQY
TRBV4-2 | 13 | NA | ASSQDVRSHNEQF
TRBV15 | 15 | TRBD2 | ATSRDSASGNTGELF
TRBV12-3/TRBV12-4 | 13 | TRBD1 | ASSPGTGTVDEQF
TRBV5-1 | 11 | NA | ASKEDVLETQY
TRBV12-3/TRBV12-4 | 13 | NA | ASSLIYSSGNTIY
TRBV12-3/TRBV12-4 | 11 | NA | ASSFAANSPLH
TRBV4-2 | 13 | TRBD1 | ASSAADRGNQPQH
TRBV3-1 | 14 | NA | ASSQPTGVSTDTQY
TRBV4-1 | 16 | TRBD2 | ASSQGATSGGPRGELF
TRBV18 | 13 | NA | ASSPRESSYNEQF
TRBV5-1 | 11 | NA | ASSSRSPYEQY
TRBV12-3/TRBV12-4 | 15 | TRBD2 | ASSLGTTGLAGETQY
TRBV10-3 | 12 | TRBD1 | AISRTGQQETQY
TRBV10-3 | 11 | NA | AISDWVTYEQY
TRBV24-1 | 11 | NA | ATAQLSAEEQF
TRBV6-1 | 13 | NA | ASSEAGPNYNEQF
TRBV29-1 | 12 | NA | SVVIGPGGYEQC
TRBV29-1 | 12 | NA | SVTRRDSQETQY
TRBV20-1 | 15 | TRBD2 | SAISWRTSGATDTQY
TRBV7-9 | 13 | NA | ASSLAPAPVKGYT
TRBV7-9 | 12 | NA | ASSLDGGPYEQY
TRBV7-9 | 12 | NA | ASSQQLGGNEQF
TRBV12-3/TRBV12-4 | 15 | TRBD2 | ASSFQGTSGTSYEQY
TRBV7-8 | 12 | TRBD1 | ASSLAAGGWGYT
TRBV27 | 11 | NA | ASSFRGLYGYT
TRBV11-1 | 18 | TRBD2 | ASSSPSEREGTGGPGELF
TRBV24-1 | 12 | NA | ATSDPDGQETQY
TRBV20-1 | 10 | TRBD1 | SASTGFDGYT
TRBV20-1 | 13 | TRBD1 | SARLGTVTNNEQF
TRBV28 | 13 | TRBD2 | ATFTTSGNSYEQY
TRBV14 | 13 | NA | ASSQDGDITDTQY
TRBV10-3 | 12 | NA | AISESGLTGELF
TRBV12-3/TRBV12-4 | 13 | NA | ASSSDGGSWEKLF
TRBV6-5 | 10 | NA | ASSSGLQPQH
TRBV12-3/TRBV12-4 | 13 | NA | ASSLSGSGRETQY
TRBV24-1 | 13 | TRBD2 | ATSESGRGYNEQF
TRBV5-1 | 14 | TRBD2 | ASSLSGLAGGAEQF
TRBV5-1 | 13 | TRBD2 | ASSLGTSGFETQY
TRBV5-1 | 14 | TRBD2 | ASSLESGLAGVEQF
TRBV5-1 | 12 | NA | ASSSGHTNTEAF
TRBV28 | 13 | TRBD1 | ASAGTGPCNSPLH
TRBV6-4 | 13 | TRBD2 | ASSDTRGGANEQF
TRBV6-6 | 11 | NA | ASSYLVQSAQY
TRBV4-1 | 13 | NA | ASSEQGFPYNEQF